This TCR beta chain was sequenced during a study of graft-versus-host responses after intestinal transplantation. Study in general: As for transplant type, recipients had multivisceral, liver-intestinal, or isolated intestinal grafts.

Germline V lookup: CDR1 LNHNV, CDR2 YYDKDF (reference sequence). The CDR3 spans 16 residues. Deletions cut 3 bases from V and 7 bases from J, with 19 bases between. Findings of the study overall: The study associated peak circulating GvH clone levels with early post-transplant HvG declines.

Sequenced by immunoSEQ multiplex PCR; TCRdb stores in-frame clones only, minus some. The sample has some 90,000 clones, 82% seen once. Remarks on this clone: The antigen is unknown.

The sample was unstimulated CD4+ T cells sorted from spleen or lymph node cells, taken before intestinal transplant. The origin of this receptor is a human donor who received an intestinal transplant. V and J are TRBV15 and TRBJ1-5; D is unresolved. CDR3 coding DNA: TGTGCCACCAGCAGCTCCCGGGCCGTGGGAGGACAGCCCCAGCATTTT. It is translated as CATSSSRAVGGQPQHF.